Listed here are 25 T cell receptor beta chains from one sample, sequenced in a study of blood T cell repertoires in COVID-19. TCRdb keeps only in-frame clones here, not all; method: immunoSEQ multiplex PCR. The sample yields approximately 190,000 clones, around 76% seen once. Sequences were obtained from peripheral blood. The source of these receptors is a woman aged 55 to 70 with COVID-19, enrolled during active disease.

V is TRBV7-3 and J is TRBJ2-2; 8 bases match TRBD2. CDR1 is SGHTA and CDR2 is FQGTGA in the germline V gene. The CDR3 has 14 residues. V was clipped by 5 bases and J by 8 bases; unmatched bases: 7. CDR3 sequence: CASSRGLAAGELFF. The CDR3 nucleotides are TGTGCCAGCAGCCGAGGACTAGCTGCGGGGGAGCTGTTTTTT.

The rearrangement joins TRBV19 to TRBJ1-4; D is possibly TRBD1 (6 bases). Between the trimmed V and J ends, which lost 7 bases and 5 bases, there was a span of 11 bases. Per germline, CDR1 LNHDA and CDR2 SQIVND (reference sequence). The CDR3 is 13 amino acids. The CDR3 DNA reads TGTGCCAGTACGATCAGGGGAAATGAAAAACTGTTTTTT. Encoded protein: CASTIRGNEKLFF.

CDR3 DNA: TGTGCCAGCAGCTTAGCGCGGATAGCGGGAGCCACCGGGGAGCTGTTTTTT. This translates into CASSLARIAGATGELFF. The J gene is TRBJ2-2, the V gene TRBV7-9; the match to TRBD2 covers 9 bases. V lost 0 bases to trimming and J lost 4 bases; unmatched junction nucleotides: 6. CDR1 SEHNR and CDR2 FQNEAQ come from the germline V gene (reference sequence). The CDR3 runs 17 residues.

This chain links TRBV5-4 with TRBJ1-3, with TRBD1 identical over 8 bases. Germline CDR1 SGHNT, CDR2 YYREEE (reference sequence). The CDR3 has 16 residues. With V trimmed by 4 bases and J by 0 bases, 6 bases remained unmatched. CDR3 in DNA: TGTGCCAGCAGCCTCCCAGGGGGCCCCTCTGGAAACACCATATATTTT. It encodes CASSLPGGPSGNTIYF. Drawing the rest from reference TRBV5-4 and TRBJ1-3, the complete variable domain is ETGVTQSPTHLIKTRGQQVTLRCSSQSGHNTVSWYQQALGQGPQFIFQYYREEENGRGNFPPRFSGLQFPNYSSELNVNALELDDSALYLCASSLPGGPSGNTIYFGEGSWLTVV.

The chain links TRBV7-2 to TRBJ2-7; 11 positions match TRBD2. Trimming at V came to 5 bases and at J to 2 bases, leaving 8 bases not matched to a gene. CDR1 SGHTA and CDR2 FQGNSA come from the germline V gene. The CDR3 runs 16 residues. The CDR3 sequence is CASSPLGTSGTYEQYF. The DNA of the CDR3 is TGTGCCAGCAGCCCATTAGGGACTAGCGGAACCTACGAGCAGTACTTC.

This chain connects TRBV3-1 (or the pseudogene TRBV3-2) to TRBJ1-2; 7 bases are a match to TRBD1. This CDR3 region has 15 residues. J lost 4 bases, V lost 1 base, and 6 bases had no gene match. Germline V gene sequence: CDR1 LGHDT, CDR2 YNNKEL (reference sequence). CDR3: CASSQGAGGIYGYTF. DNA for the CDR3: TGTGCCAGCAGCCAAGGGGCAGGGGGAATCTATGGCTACACCTTC.

The chain carries TRBV5-1 and TRBJ2-7, with 8 bases matching TRBD1. Germline assignment: CDR1 SGHRS and CDR2 YFSETQ. This CDR3 comprises 14 residues. Trimming took 0 bases from V and 5 from J; bases not matched to a gene: 4. In DNA form, the CDR3 reads TGCGCCAGCAGCTTGGGGACAGGGATCCACGAGCAGTACTTC. It codes for CASSLGTGIHEQYF.

This chain joins TRBV19 and TRBJ2-1; 11 bases are shared with TRBD2. CDR3 length: 16 residues. CDR1 LNHDA and CDR2 SQIVND come from the germline V gene (reference sequence). Trimming took 5 bases from V and 3 from J; bases not matched to a gene: 6. The CDR3: CASSGRTSGYYNEQFF. The CDR3, as DNA: TGTGCCAGTAGTGGTCGGACTAGCGGGTACTACAATGAGCAGTTCTTC.

The chain has TRBV5-8 and TRBJ1-1; possibly TRBD1 for D (5 bases). CDR3 length: 15 amino acids. Germline CDR1 is SGHTS and CDR2 is YDEGEE. Trimming cost V 5 bases and J 3 bases, with 17 bases left between them. In nucleotides, the CDR3 is TGTGCCAGCAGGGTTTCGGGACTTGGCGACACTGAAGCTTTCTTT. This codes for CASRVSGLGDTEAFF.

The chain recombines TRBV5-5 with TRBJ1-5, with no clear D. From germline, CDR1 is SGHKS and CDR2 YYEKEE (reference sequence). The CDR3 spans 12 residues. The ends were cut back, 3 bases at V and 9 bases at J, with 10 bases in the middle. The CDR3 nucleotides are TGTGCCAGCAGCTCCCCGGAGGGGCCCCAGCATTTT. Translated: CASSSPEGPQHF. Full variable domain (rest looked up from reference TRBV5-5 and TRBJ1-5): DAGVTQSPTHLIKTRGQQVTLRCSPISGHKSVSWYQQVLGQGPQFIFQYYEKEERGRGNFPDRFSARQFPNYSSELNVNALLLGDSALYLCASSSPEGPQHFGDGTRLSIL.

The genes are TRBV1 and TRBJ2-4; the listed D gene, TRBD2, was not tested against the DNA. TRBV1 is recorded as a pseudogene. The CDR3 totals 19 residues. CDR3 amino acids: CTSSQEPTSGTIGWNIQYF. In DNA, the CDR3 is TGCACCAGCAGCCAAGAACCGACTAGCGGGACTATTGGGTGGAACATTCAGTACTTC.

This clone was seen only once. This chain connects TRBV5-1 to TRBJ2-6; 12 bases match TRBD1. V lost 3 bases, J lost 4 bases, and 5 bases stayed unmatched. This CDR3 has 17 residues. Germline V CDR1 and CDR2: SGHRS, YFSETQ. CDR3 sequence reads: CASSSGQGATGANVLTF. The CDR3 bases are TGCGCCAGCAGCTCGGGACAGGGGGCTACAGGGGCCAACGTCCTGACTTTC.

The rearrangement uses TRBV7-9 and TRBJ2-1; tentatively, D is TRBD2 (5 bases). There are 12 residues in the CDR3. CDR1 SEHNR and CDR2 FQNEAQ come from the germline V gene (reference sequence). V was cut by 1 base and J by 7 bases, with 5 bases left in between. In DNA, the CDR3 is TGTGCCAGCAGCTTAGGGGAGAATGAGCAGTTCTTC. Its translation: CASSLGENEQFF. The whole variable domain, remainder taken from reference TRBV7-9 and TRBJ2-1, is DTGVSQNPRHKITKRGQNVTFRCDPISEHNRLYWYRQTLGQGPEFLTYFQNEAQLEKSRLLSDRFSAERPKGSFSTLEIQRTEQGDSAMYLCASSLGENEQFFGPGTRLTVL.

This chain links TRBV24-1 with TRBJ2-1; 9 bases match TRBD2. Per the germline V gene, CDR1 is KGHDR and CDR2 is SFDVKD. CDR3 length equals 16 residues. With V trimmed by 3 bases and J by 8 bases, 10 bases remained unmatched. The CDR3 reads CATSDPLSGRGDEQFF. The CDR3 DNA is TGTGCCACCAGTGATCCCCTTAGCGGGAGAGGCGATGAGCAGTTCTTC.

V usage is TRBV6-5 and J usage is TRBJ1-4, with a tentative D call TRBD1 (6 bases). Trimming took off 0 bases at V and 8 bases at J, with 13 bases between the two ends. The V gene's germline CDR1 is MNHEY and CDR2 SVGAGI. The CDR3 loop spans 15 amino acids. The CDR3 spells CASSYSQGFGEKLFF. The CDR3 nucleotides are TGTGCCAGCAGTTACTCTCAGGGGTTCGGGGAAAAACTGTTTTTT.

J is TRBJ2-3 and V is TRBV3-1 (or the pseudogene TRBV3-2); D might be TRBD1 (6 bases). Trimming left V 3 bases short and J 1 base short, with 11 bases between. The CDR3 consists of 15 residues. Germline V lookup: CDR1 LGHDT, CDR2 YNNKEL (reference sequence). The CDR3 loop is CASSQGAQGTDTQYF. CDR3 nucleotides: TGTGCCAGCAGCCAGGGGGCGCAGGGCACAGATACGCAGTATTTT.

J is TRBJ1-1 and V is TRBV3-1 (or the pseudogene TRBV3-2), with D unclear. Trimming took off 2 bases at V and 1 base at J, with 5 bases between the two ends. The germline CDR1 and CDR2 sequences are LGHDT and YNNKEL (reference sequence). The CDR3 contains 13 residues. CDR3 in amino acids: CASSQKANTEAFF. CDR3 coding DNA: TGTGCCAGCAGCCAAAAAGCGAACACTGAAGCTTTCTTT.

V usage is TRBV5-1 and J usage is TRBJ1-3; D is unresolved. V lost 2 bases, J lost 0 bases, and 3 bases lay in between. The CDR3 consists of 13 residues. Looked up from germline, CDR1 is SGHRS and CDR2 is YFSETQ. CDR3 amino acids: CASSFGSGNTIYF. As DNA, the CDR3 is TGCGCCAGCAGCTTCGGCTCTGGAAACACCATATATTTT.

The chain has TRBV6-2 or TRBV6-3 and TRBJ2-1; D ambiguous. CDR3 size: 18 residues. Between the trimmed V and J ends, which lost 0 bases and 0 bases, there was a span of 15 bases. Germline assignment: CDR1 MNHEY and CDR2 SVGEGT. For the CDR3, the DNA is TGTGCCAGCAGTTACTCGATCGCCGGAGAAAGCTCCTACAATGAGCAGTTCTTC. This gives the protein CASSYSIAGESSYNEQFF.

This clone is a singleton in its sample. Relative to the germline gene, one junction end is altered; a read error may explain this. The V gene is TRBV6-1, the J gene TRBJ2-3; 12 bases agree with TRBD2. The CDR3 consists of 19 residues. Germline V gives CDR1 MNHNS, CDR2 SASEGT. CDR3 protein: CASSETGGLAGGPQVTQYF. The DNA for the CDR3 is TGTGCCAGTAGTGAAACGGGGGGACTAGCGGGCGGGCCGCAAGTTACGCAGTATTTT.

This chain uses TRBV19 with TRBJ1-5; D unclear. Germline V gene sequence: CDR1 LNHDA, CDR2 SQIVND (reference sequence). V lost 2 bases, J lost 6 bases, and 17 bases lay in between. The CDR3 extends over 16 amino acids. DNA for the CDR3: TGTGCCAGTAGTATACCCACCGGAGTGTGGGTTCAGCCCCAGCATTTT. Protein sequence: CASSIPTGVWVQPQHF.

The rearrangement links TRBV4-3 to TRBJ1-2, with D possibly matching TRBD1 (5 bases). Germline V gene sequence: CDR1 LGHNA, CDR2 YSLEER. This CDR3 is 15 amino acids long. V lost 0 bases to trimming and J lost 7 bases, with 15 bases between them. CDR3: CASSQEGGSMVGYTF. The CDR3 DNA reads TGCGCCAGCAGCCAAGAGGGGGGATCTATGGTTGGCTACACCTTC.

J is TRBJ1-4 and V is TRBV5-1; D unresolved. Trimming took off 6 bases at V and 4 bases at J, with 16 bases between the two ends. The germline V gene encodes CDR1 SGHRS and CDR2 YFSETQ. The CDR3 extends over 15 amino acids. CDR3 region: CASTSGGSLNEKLFF. The CDR3 DNA reads TGCGCCAGCACGAGCGGTGGAAGCCTTAATGAAAAACTGTTTTTT.

The count of this clone is one. The genes are TRBV18 and TRBJ1-2; possible D gene TRBD1, 5 bases. V was pared by 3 bases and J by 2 bases, with 10 bases between. Germline values: CDR1 KGHSH, CDR2 LQKENI. The CDR3 has 14 residues. The DNA for the CDR3 is TGTGCCAGCTCACCCCTGACAGAGAACTATGGCTACACCTTC. Translating it yields CASSPLTENYGYTF.

V usage is TRBV7-9 and J usage is TRBJ1-1; D is ambiguous. Germline V gene data show CDR1 as SEHNR and CDR2 as FQNEAQ (reference sequence). This CDR3 has 15 amino acids. The V gene lost 2 bases and the J gene lost 0 bases, with 10 bases spanning the gap. CDR3 sequence reads: CASSLRSAVNTEAFF. CDR3 bases: TGTGCCAGCAGCTTAAGATCCGCGGTGAACACTGAAGCTTTCTTT. Using reference TRBV7-9 and TRBJ1-1 for the parts outside the CDR3, the full variable domain is DTGVSQNPRHKITKRGQNVTFRCDPISEHNRLYWYRQTLGQGPEFLTYFQNEAQLEKSRLLSDRFSAERPKGSFSTLEIQRTEQGDSAMYLCASSLRSAVNTEAFFGQGTRLTVV.